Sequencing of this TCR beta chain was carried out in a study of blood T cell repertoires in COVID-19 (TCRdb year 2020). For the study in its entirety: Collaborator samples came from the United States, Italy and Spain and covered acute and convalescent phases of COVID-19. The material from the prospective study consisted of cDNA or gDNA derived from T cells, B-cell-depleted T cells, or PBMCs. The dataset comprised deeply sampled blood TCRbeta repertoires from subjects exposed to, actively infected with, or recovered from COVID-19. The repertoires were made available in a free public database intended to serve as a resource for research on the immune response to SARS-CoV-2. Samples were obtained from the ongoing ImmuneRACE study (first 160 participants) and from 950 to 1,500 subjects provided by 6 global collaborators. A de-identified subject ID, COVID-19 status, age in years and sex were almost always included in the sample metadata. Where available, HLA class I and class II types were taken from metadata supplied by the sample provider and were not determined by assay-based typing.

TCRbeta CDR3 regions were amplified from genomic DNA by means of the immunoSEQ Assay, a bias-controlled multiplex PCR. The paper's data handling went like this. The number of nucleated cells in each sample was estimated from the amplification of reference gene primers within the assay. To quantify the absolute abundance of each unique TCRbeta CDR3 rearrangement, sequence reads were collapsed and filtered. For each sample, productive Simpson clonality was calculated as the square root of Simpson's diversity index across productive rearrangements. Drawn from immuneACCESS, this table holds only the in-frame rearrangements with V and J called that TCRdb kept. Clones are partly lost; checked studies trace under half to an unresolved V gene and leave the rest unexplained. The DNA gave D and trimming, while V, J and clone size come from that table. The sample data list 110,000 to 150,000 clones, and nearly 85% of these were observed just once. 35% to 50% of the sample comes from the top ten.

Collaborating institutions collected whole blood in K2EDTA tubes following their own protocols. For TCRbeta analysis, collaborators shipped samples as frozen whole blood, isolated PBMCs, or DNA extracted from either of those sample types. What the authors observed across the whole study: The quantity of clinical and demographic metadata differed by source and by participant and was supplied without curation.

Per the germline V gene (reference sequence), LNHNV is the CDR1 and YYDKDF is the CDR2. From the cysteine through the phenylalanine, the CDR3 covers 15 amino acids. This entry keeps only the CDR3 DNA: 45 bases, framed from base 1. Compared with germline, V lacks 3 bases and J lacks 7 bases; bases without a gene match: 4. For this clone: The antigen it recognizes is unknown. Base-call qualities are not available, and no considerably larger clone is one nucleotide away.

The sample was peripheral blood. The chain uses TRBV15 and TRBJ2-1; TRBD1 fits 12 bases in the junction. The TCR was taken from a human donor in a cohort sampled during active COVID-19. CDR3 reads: CATSSRDRGRNEQFF. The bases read TGTGCCACCAGCAGCCGGGACAGGGGGCGTAATGAGCAGTTCTTC.